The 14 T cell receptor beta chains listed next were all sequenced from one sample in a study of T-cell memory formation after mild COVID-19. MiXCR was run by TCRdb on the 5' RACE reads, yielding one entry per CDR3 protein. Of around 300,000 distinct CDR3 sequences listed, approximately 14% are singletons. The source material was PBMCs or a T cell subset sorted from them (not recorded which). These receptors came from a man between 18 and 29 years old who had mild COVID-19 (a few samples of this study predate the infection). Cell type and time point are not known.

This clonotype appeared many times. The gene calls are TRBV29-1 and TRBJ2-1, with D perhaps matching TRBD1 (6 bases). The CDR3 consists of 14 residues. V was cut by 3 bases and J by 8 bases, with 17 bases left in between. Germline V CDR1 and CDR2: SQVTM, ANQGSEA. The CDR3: CSVDMGALTDEQFF. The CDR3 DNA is TGCAGCGTTGATATGGGGGCCCTGACTGATGAGCAGTTCTTC.

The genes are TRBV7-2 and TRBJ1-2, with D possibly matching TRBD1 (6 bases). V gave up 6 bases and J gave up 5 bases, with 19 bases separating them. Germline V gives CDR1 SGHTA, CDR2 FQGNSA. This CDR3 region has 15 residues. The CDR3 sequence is CASREDRTEGYGYTF. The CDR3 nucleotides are TGTGCCAGCAGAGAGGATCGGACAGAGGGGTATGGCTACACCTTC.

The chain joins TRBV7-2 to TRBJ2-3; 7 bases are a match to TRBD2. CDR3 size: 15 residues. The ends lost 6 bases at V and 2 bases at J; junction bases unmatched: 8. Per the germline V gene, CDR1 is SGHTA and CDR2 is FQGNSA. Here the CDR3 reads CASSMGGGYTDTQYF. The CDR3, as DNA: TGTGCCAGCAGTATGGGCGGGGGATACACAGATACGCAGTATTTT. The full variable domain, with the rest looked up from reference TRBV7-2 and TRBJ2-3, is GAGVSQSPSNKVTEKGKDVELRCDPISGHTALYWYRQSLGQGLEFLIYFQGNSAPDKSGLPSDRFSAERTGGSVSTLTIQRTQQEDSAVYLCASSMGGGYTDTQYFGPGTRLTVL.

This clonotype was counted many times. Here the CDR3 DNA reads TGCGCCAGCAGCTTGTTGGTAGCGGGATCCTACAATGAGCAGTTCTTC. Protein product: CASSLLVAGSYNEQFF. The V and J genes are TRBV5-1 and TRBJ2-1; 8 positions agree with TRBD2. From germline, CDR1 is SGHRS and CDR2 YFSETQ. V lost 1 base to trimming and J lost 1 base; unmatched junction nucleotides: 4. The CDR3 has 16 residues.

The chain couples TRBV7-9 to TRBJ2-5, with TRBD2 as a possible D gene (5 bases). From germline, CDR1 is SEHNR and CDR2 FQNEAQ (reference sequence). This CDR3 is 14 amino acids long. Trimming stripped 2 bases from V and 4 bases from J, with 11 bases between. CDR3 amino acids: CASSLTLGIETQYF. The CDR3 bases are TGTGCCAGCAGCTTAACACTAGGGATAGAGACCCAGTACTTC.

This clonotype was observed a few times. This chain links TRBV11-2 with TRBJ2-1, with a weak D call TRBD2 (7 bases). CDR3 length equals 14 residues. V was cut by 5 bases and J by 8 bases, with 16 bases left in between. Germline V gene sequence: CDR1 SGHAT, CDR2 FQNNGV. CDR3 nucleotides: TGTGCCAGCAGCGAGGGGGGGGGTGTCTATGAGCAGTTCTTC. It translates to CASSEGGGVYEQFF.

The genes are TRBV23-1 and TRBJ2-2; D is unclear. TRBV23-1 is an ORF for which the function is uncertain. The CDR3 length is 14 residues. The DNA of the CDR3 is TGCGACAGACCCCTCCGGGCAGAAACCGGGGAGCTGTTTTTT. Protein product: CDRPLRAETGELFF.

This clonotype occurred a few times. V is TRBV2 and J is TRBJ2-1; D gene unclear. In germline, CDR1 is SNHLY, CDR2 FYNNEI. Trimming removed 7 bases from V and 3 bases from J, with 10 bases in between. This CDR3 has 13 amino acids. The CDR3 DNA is TGTGCCAGCACCCAGACGAACTACAATGAGCAGTTCTTC. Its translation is CASTQTNYNEQFF.

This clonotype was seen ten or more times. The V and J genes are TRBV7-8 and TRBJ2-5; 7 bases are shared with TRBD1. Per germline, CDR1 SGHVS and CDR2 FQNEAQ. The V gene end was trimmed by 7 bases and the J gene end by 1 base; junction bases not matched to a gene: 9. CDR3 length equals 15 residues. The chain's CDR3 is CASTRSGQSQETQYF. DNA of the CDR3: TGTGCCAGCACGCGCTCGGGACAGTCCCAAGAGACCCAGTACTTC.

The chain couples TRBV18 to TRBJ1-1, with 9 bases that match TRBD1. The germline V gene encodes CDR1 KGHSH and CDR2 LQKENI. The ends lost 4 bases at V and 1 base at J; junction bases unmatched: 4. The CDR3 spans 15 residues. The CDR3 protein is CASSRPGQGNTEAFF. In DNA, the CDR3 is TGTGCCAGCTCACGACCGGGACAGGGGAACACTGAAGCTTTCTTT.

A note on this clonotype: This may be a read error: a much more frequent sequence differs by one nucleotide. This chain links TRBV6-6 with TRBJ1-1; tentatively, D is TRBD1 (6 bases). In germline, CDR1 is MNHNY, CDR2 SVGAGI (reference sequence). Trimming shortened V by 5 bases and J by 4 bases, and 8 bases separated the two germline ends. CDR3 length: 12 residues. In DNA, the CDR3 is TGTGCCAGCAGTCCAGGGGTCACTGAAGCTTTCTTT. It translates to CASSPGVTEAFF.

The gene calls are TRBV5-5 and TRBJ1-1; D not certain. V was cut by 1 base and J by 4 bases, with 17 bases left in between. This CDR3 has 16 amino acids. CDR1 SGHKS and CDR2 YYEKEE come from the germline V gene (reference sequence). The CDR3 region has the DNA TGTGCCAGCAGCTTGTATGGTGGCGGGATGGGCACTGAAGCTTTCTTT. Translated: CASSLYGGGMGTEAFF. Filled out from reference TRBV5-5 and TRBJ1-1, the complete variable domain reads DAGVTQSPTHLIKTRGQQVTLRCSPISGHKSVSWYQQVLGQGPQFIFQYYEKEERGRGNFPDRFSARQFPNYSSELNVNALLLGDSALYLCASSLYGGGMGTEAFFGQGTRLTVV.

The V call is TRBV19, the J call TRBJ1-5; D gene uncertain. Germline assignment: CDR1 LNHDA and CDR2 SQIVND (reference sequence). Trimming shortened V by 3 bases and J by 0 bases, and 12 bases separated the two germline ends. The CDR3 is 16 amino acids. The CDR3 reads CASSIGHSYSNQPQHF. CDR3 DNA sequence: TGTGCCAGTAGTATTGGTCACAGCTATAGCAATCAGCCCCAGCATTTT.

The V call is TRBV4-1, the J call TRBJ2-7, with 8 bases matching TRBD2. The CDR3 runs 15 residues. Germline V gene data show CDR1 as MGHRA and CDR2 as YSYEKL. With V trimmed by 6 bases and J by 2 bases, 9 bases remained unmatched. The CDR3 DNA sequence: TGCGCCAGCAGTCCCGGGGGGGCCGGGCCCTACGAGCAGTACTTC. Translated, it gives CASSPGGAGPYEQYF.